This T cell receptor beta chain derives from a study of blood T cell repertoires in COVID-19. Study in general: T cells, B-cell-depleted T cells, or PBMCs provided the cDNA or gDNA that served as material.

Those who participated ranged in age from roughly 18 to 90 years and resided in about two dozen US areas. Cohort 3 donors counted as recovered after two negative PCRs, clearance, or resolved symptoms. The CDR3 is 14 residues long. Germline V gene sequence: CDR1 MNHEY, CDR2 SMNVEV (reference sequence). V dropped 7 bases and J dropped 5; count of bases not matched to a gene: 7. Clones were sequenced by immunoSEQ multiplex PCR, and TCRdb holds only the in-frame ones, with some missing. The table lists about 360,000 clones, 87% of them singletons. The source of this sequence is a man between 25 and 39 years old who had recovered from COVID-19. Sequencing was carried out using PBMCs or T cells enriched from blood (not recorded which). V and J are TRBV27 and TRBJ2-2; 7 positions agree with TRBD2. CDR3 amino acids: CASTWGGVTGELFF. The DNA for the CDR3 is TGTGCCAGCACCTGGGGGGGGGTTACCGGGGAGCTGTTTTTT.